These T cell receptor beta chains were read from a single sample in a study of radiation and T cells in renal cell carcinoma. This table comes from immunoSEQ multiplex PCR, and its TCRdb copy is limited to in-frame clones, with some not included. The table shows around 15,000 clones, with around three fifths occurring only once. The input for sequencing was tumor tissue, taken from a patient whose treatment included radiotherapy and nephrectomy. All receptors come from a woman in her sixties or seventies with renal cell carcinoma. The conserved cysteine and the conserved F or W are not part of the CDR3 here. The order of the fields is CDR3 length, V gene, J gene, CDR3 protein.

cdr3_length: 10; v_call: TRBV7-6; j_call: TRBJ2-3; cdr3_aa: ASGFGVNTQY
cdr3_length: 14; v_call: TRBV27; j_call: TRBJ1-1; cdr3_aa: ASSLSSRGGGTEAF
cdr3_length: 13; v_call: TRBV30; j_call: TRBJ1-5; cdr3_aa: AWSSGHYSNQPQH
cdr3_length: 8; v_call: TRBV2; j_call: TRBJ1-4; cdr3_aa: ASRTEKLF
cdr3_length: 12; v_call: TRBV7-2; j_call: TRBJ2-3; cdr3_aa: ASSPSADTDTQY
cdr3_length: 12; v_call: TRBV25-1; j_call: TRBJ1-1; cdr3_aa: ASSGRGQNTEAF
cdr3_length: 13; v_call: TRBV27; j_call: TRBJ2-2; cdr3_aa: ASSYTGLATGELF
cdr3_length: 11; v_call: TRBV10-3; j_call: TRBJ2-7; cdr3_aa: AIMTGVTYEQY
cdr3_length: 12; v_call: TRBV11-2; j_call: TRBJ1-2; cdr3_aa: ASSLGVSTYGYT
cdr3_length: 11; v_call: TRBV6-6; j_call: TRBJ2-2; cdr3_aa: ASSTRGGRELF
cdr3_length: 11; v_call: TRBV18; j_call: TRBJ2-1; cdr3_aa: ASSPQVLNEQF
cdr3_length: 10; v_call: TRBV6-6; j_call: TRBJ1-2; cdr3_aa: ATVQGIYGYT
cdr3_length: 12; v_call: TRBV6-6; j_call: TRBJ2-3; cdr3_aa: ASSDSVVTDTQY
cdr3_length: 12; v_call: TRBV6-1; j_call: TRBJ2-1; cdr3_aa: ASNEYIQGHEQF
cdr3_length: 12; v_call: TRBV18; j_call: TRBJ1-6; cdr3_aa: ASSPGQLNSPLH
cdr3_length: 13; v_call: TRBV7-2; j_call: TRBJ2-1; cdr3_aa: ASSLRGTSGGPLV
cdr3_length: 12; v_call: TRBV2; j_call: TRBJ1-3; cdr3_aa: ASSEGSSGNTIY
cdr3_length: 11; v_call: TRBV6-6; j_call: TRBJ1-5; cdr3_aa: ASRSFGVQPQH
cdr3_length: 13; v_call: TRBV7-9; j_call: TRBJ2-5; cdr3_aa: ASRWGTSGSETQY
cdr3_length: 11; v_call: TRBV7-9; j_call: TRBJ2-1; cdr3_aa: ASSFTGGGEQF
cdr3_length: 11; v_call: TRBV7-2; j_call: TRBJ2-1; cdr3_aa: ASSSGFYNEQF
cdr3_length: 15; v_call: TRBV4-1; j_call: TRBJ1-2; cdr3_aa: ASSQQFTTGIYYGYT